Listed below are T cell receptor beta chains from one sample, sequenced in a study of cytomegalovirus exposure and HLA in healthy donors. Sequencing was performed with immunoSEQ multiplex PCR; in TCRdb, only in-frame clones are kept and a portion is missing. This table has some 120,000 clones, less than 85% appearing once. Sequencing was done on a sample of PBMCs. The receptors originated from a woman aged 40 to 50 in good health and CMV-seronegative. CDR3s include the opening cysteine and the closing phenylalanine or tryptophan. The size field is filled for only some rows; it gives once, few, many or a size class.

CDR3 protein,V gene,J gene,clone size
CASQLGQNTEAFF,TRBV19,TRBJ1-1,few
CASSRTRAGIEKLFF,TRBV28,TRBJ1-4,NA
CASSFARGSEAFF,TRBV7-3,TRBJ1-1,NA
CASGQNTEAFF,TRBV25-1,TRBJ1-1,NA
CAWGGSSGGGWTQYF,TRBV30,TRBJ2-5,NA
CASSRRLAGTGELFF,TRBV27,TRBJ2-2,NA
CASSVGGTRSEQYF,TRBV9,TRBJ2-7,NA
CASSGGEGTEAFF,TRBV6-4,TRBJ1-1,few
CASRGTGGSHEQYF,TRBV27,TRBJ2-7,NA
CASSGLAGRTGELFF,TRBV27,TRBJ2-2,NA
CASSHPLAGRHQETQYF,TRBV4-1,TRBJ2-5,once
CASSLTSGGANEQFF,TRBV5-1,TRBJ2-1,NA
CASSPKTTGGYEQYF,TRBV18,TRBJ2-7,NA
CASSLVAGGETQYF,TRBV7-2,TRBJ2-5,NA
CASSLVTGREQYF,TRBV7-8,TRBJ2-7,NA
CSVESRGNYGYTF,TRBV29-1,TRBJ1-2,NA
CASSLPQGHEQYF,TRBV11-2,TRBJ2-7,few
CASSAQGAPYNEQFF,TRBV9,TRBJ2-1,NA
CASSSGQVWTEAFF,TRBV19,TRBJ1-1,NA
CASSLGGQVHF,TRBV11-2,TRBJ1-5,NA
CASSQAGNSPLHF,TRBV4-2,TRBJ1-6,few
CASSPLDEQFF,TRBV18,TRBJ2-1,NA
CASSQGGILSGNTIYF,TRBV4-3,TRBJ1-3,NA
CAIRSRQGAGYF,TRBV10-3,TRBJ2-7,NA
CASSESGGAGEQYF,TRBV6-1,TRBJ2-7,NA
CASSETGDRRFSGNTIYF,TRBV10-2,TRBJ1-3,NA
CATPTGTRIGWETQYF,TRBV6-4,TRBJ2-5,NA
CAISGDRGEGQPQHF,TRBV10-3,TRBJ1-5,NA
CSVVGLAGGRLNEQYF,TRBV29-1,TRBJ2-7,NA
CASSLIASHEQYF,TRBV4-1,NA,NA
CASSDSVFTEAFF,TRBV6-5,TRBJ1-1,few
CASSLQGAQETQYF,TRBV5-4,TRBJ2-5,few
CASSPDGGNYGYTF,TRBV18,TRBJ1-2,NA
CASSRGSGDAGELFF,TRBV4-2,TRBJ2-2,NA
CSVPVGPYGYTF,TRBV29-1,TRBJ1-2,NA
CSSSEGADTQYF,TRBV29-1,TRBJ2-3,NA
CASSLTVFSGNTIYF,TRBV7-2,TRBJ1-3,NA
CASSPQAGAGTGELFF,TRBV18,TRBJ2-2,NA
CSVGQDQNTIYF,TRBV29-1,TRBJ1-3,NA
CASSDRGYEQYF,TRBV6-4,NA,few
CASSFTTGRGYEQYF,TRBV5-5,TRBJ2-7,NA
CASSRRAQDTPPWGDEQFF,TRBV4-1,TRBJ2-1,NA
CASSENRGRNTEAFF,TRBV7-6,TRBJ1-1,NA
CASSPPRTPSYEQYF,TRBV7-3,TRBJ2-7,NA
CASRVEASPLHF,TRBV6-9,TRBJ1-6,NA
CASGGEGSGANVLTF,TRBV2,TRBJ2-6,few
CASSRWGGSETQYF,TRBV28,TRBJ2-5,once
CASSIDPAGRNEQFF,TRBV11-2,TRBJ2-1,NA
CASSLGLAVNEQFF,TRBV7-3,TRBJ2-1,NA
CASSPLAEPYNEQFF,TRBV18,TRBJ2-1,NA
CASSLEVGANQPQHF,TRBV7-2,TRBJ1-5,NA
CASRLFQYEQYF,TRBV6-6,TRBJ2-7,NA